This TCR beta chain comes out of a study of cytomegalovirus exposure and HLA in healthy donors. Germline assignment: CDR1 MGHRA and CDR2 YSYEKL. The CDR3 is 14 amino acids. Trimming shortened V by 5 bases and J by 1 base, and 12 bases separated the two germline ends. The PCR used 60 Vbeta and 13 Jbeta primers. Data came from immunoSEQ multiplex PCR; TCRdb stores just in-frame clones and leaves some out. The sample lists some 130,000 clones, 80% to 85% seen once, with approximately 1.2% in the top ten. This clone was seen a single time. Antigen specificity is unknown. Study conclusions and caveats: Several of the most significant clusters were apparently associated with common viral pathogens in a later analysis.

This TCR derives from a male donor in good health and CMV-seropositive. The sample taken for sequencing was PBMCs. The chain combines TRBV4-1 with TRBJ2-7, with a possible D match to TRBD2 (5 bases). The CDR3 region is CASSERPGSYEQYF. As DNA, the CDR3 is TGCGCCAGCAGCGAAAGACCGGGGTCCTACGAGCAGTACTTC.